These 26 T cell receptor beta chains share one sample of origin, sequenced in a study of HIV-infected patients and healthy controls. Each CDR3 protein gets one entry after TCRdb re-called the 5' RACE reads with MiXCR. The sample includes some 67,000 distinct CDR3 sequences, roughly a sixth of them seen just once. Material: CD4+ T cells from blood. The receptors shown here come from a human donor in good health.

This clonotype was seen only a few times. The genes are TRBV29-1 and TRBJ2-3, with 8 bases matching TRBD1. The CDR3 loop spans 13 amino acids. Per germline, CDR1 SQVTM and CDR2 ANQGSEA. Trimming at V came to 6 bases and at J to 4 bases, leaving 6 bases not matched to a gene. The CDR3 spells CSVGQGQADTQYF. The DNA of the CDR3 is TGCAGCGTCGGACAGGGTCAGGCAGATACGCAGTATTTT.

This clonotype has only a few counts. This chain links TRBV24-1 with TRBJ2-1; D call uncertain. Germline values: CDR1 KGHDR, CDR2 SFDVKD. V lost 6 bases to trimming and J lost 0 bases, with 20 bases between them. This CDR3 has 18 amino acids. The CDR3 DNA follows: TGTGCCACCAGTTCGGGTGGAAGTAGCAGGTACTCCTACAATGAGCAGTTCTTC. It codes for CATSSGGSSRYSYNEQFF.

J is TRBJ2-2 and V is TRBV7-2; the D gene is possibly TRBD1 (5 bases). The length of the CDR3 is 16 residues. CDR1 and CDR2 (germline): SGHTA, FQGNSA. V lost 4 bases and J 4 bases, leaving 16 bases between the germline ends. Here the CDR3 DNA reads TGTGCCAGCAGCTCCTTAGATAGGGGCGTCACCGGGGAGCTGTTTTTT. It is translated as CASSSLDRGVTGELFF. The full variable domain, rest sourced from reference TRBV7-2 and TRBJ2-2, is GAGVSQSPSNKVTEKGKDVELRCDPISGHTALYWYRQSLGQGLEFLIYFQGNSAPDKSGLPSDRFSAERTGGSVSTLTIQRTQQEDSAVYLCASSSLDRGVTGELFFGEGSRLTVL.

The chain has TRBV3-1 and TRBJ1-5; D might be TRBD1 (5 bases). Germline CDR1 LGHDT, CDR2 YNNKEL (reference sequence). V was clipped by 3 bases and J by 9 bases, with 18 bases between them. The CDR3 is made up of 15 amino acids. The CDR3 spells CASSQRGAPGGPQHF. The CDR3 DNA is TGTGCCAGCAGCCAGCGTGGCGCTCCCGGGGGGCCCCAGCATTTT.

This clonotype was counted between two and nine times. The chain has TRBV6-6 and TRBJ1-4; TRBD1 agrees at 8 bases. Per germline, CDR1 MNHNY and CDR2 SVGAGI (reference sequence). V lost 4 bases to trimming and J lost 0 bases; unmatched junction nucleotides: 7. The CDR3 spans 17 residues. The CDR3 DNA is TGTGCCAGCAGTTCACCCGACAGGGGCGCAACTAATGAAAAACTGTTTTTT. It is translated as CASSSPDRGATNEKLFF.

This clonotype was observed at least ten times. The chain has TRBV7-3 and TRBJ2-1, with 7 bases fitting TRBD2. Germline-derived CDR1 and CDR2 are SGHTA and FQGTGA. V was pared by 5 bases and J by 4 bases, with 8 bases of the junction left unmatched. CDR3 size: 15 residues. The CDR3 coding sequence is TGTGCCAGCAGCCCTACTAGCGTCCGGTACAATGAGCAGTTCTTC. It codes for CASSPTSVRYNEQFF. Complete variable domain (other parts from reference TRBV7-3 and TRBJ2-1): GAGVSQTPSNKVTEKGKYVELRCDPISGHTALYWYRQSLGQGPEFLIYFQGTGAADDSGLPNDRFFAVRPEGSVSTLKIQRTERGDSAVYLCASSPTSVRYNEQFFGPGTRLTVL.

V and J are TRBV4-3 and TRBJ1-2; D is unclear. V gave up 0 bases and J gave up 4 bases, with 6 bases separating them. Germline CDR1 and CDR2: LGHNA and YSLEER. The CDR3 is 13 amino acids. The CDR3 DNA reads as TGCGCCAGCAGCCAAGATCGGCGCTATGGCTACACCTTC. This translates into CASSQDRRYGYTF.

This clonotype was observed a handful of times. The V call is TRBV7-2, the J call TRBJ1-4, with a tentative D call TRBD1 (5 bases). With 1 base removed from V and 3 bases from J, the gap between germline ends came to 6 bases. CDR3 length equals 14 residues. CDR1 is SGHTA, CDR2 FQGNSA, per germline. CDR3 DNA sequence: TGTGCCAGCAGCTTAGACAGGTCTAATGAAAAACTGTTTTTT. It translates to CASSLDRSNEKLFF.

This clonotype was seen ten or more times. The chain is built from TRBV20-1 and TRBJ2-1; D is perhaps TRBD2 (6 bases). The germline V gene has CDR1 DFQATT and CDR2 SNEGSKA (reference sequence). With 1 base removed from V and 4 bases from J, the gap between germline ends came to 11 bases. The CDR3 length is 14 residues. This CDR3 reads CSARGLAHYNEQFF. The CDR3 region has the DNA TGCAGTGCTAGAGGCCTAGCGCATTACAATGAGCAGTTCTTC.

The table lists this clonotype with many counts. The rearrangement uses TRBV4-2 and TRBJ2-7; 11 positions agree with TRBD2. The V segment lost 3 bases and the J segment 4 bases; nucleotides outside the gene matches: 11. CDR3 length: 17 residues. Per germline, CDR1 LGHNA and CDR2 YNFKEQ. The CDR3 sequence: CASSHQTSGSYGYEQYF. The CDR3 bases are TGTGCCAGCAGCCACCAAACTAGCGGGAGCTATGGATACGAGCAGTACTTC.

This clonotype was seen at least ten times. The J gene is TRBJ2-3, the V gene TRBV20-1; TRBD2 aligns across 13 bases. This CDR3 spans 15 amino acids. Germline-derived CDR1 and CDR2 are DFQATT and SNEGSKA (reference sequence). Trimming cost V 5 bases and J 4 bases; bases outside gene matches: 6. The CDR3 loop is CSAPRTSGSADTQYF. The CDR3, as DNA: TGCAGTGCTCCACGGACTAGCGGGAGCGCAGATACGCAGTATTTT.

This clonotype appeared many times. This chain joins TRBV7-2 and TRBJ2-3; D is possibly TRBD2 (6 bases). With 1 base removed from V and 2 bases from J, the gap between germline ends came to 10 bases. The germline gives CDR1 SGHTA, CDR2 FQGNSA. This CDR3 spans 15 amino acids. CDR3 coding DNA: TGTGCCAGCAGCTTAGGACTAGGAAACACAGATACGCAGTATTTT. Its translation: CASSLGLGNTDTQYF.

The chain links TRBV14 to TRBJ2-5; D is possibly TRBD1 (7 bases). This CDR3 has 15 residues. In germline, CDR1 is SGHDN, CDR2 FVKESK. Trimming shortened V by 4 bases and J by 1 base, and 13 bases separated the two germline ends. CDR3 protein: CASSRGDRLQETQYF. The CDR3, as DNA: TGTGCCAGCAGCCGGGGGGACAGACTCCAAGAGACCCAGTACTTC.

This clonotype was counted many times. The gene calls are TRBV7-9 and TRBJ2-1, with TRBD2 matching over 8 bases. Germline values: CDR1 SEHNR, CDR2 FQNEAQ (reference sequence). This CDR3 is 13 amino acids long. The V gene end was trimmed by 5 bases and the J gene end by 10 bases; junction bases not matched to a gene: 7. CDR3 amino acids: CASSPSKREEQFF. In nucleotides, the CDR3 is TGTGCCAGCAGCCCCAGCAAGCGGGAGGAGCAGTTCTTC.

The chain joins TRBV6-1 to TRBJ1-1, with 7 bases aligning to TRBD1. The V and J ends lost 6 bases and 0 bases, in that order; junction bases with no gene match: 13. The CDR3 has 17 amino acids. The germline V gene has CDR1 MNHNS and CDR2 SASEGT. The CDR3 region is CASSGRETGRLNTEAFF. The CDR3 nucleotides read TGTGCCAGCAGCGGAAGAGAGACAGGGAGGTTGAACACTGAAGCTTTCTTT.

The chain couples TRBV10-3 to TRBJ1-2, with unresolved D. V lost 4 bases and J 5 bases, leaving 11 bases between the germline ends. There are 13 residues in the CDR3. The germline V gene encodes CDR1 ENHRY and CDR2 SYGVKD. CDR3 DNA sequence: TGTGCCATCAGTGGGACCAACCCTTATGGCTACACCTTC. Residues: CAISGTNPYGYTF.

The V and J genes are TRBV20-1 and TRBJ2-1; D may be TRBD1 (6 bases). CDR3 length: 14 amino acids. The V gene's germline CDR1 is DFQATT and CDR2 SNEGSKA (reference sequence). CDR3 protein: CSPLGASSGNEQFF. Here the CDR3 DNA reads TGCTCACCCTTGGGGGCTAGTTCGGGCAATGAGCAGTTCTTC.

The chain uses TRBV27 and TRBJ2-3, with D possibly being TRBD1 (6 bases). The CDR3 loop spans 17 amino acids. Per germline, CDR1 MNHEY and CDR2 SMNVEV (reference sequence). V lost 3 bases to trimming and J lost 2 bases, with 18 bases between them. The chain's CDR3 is CASSLGKKDRITDTQYF. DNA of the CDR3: TGTGCCAGCAGTTTGGGAAAGAAGGACAGAATCACAGATACGCAGTATTTT.

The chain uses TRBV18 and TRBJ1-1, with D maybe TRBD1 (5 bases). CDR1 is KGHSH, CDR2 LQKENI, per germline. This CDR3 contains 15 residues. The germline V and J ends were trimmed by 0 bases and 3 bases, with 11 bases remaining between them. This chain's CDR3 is CASSPPSRDDTEAFF. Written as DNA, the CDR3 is TGTGCCAGCTCACCACCGTCCAGGGACGACACTGAAGCTTTCTTT.

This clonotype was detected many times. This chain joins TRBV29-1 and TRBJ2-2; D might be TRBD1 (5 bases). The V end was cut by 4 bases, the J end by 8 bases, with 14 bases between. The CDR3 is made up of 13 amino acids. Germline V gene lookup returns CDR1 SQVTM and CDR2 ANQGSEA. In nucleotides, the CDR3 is TGCAGCGTTGCTAAGGGGAATCCGGGGGAGCTGTTTTTT. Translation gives CSVAKGNPGELFF.

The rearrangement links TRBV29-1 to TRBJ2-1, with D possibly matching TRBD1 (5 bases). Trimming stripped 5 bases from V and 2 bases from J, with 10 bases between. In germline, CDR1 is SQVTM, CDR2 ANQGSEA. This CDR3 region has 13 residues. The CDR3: CSVSTATYNEQFF. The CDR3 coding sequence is TGCAGCGTTTCGACAGCAACCTACAATGAGCAGTTCTTC.

CDR3 residues: CASCLRSYNEQFF. In nucleotides, the CDR3 is TGTGCCAGCTGCTTAAGGTCCTACAATGAGCAGTTCTTC. The chain combines TRBV2 with TRBJ2-1; D is ambiguous. CDR3 length: 13 amino acids. CDR1 is SNHLY, CDR2 FYNNEI, per germline. V shed 8 bases and J shed 1 base, with 9 bases lying between them.

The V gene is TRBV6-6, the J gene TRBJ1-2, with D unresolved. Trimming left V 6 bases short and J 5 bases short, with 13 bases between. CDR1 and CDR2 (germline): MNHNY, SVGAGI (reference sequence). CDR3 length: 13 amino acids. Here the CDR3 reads CASSPLPGYGYTF. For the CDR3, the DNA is TGTGCCAGCAGCCCTCTCCCGGGTTATGGCTACACCTTC.

The CDR3 region is CASSFRGDNEQFF. For the CDR3, the DNA is TGTGCCAGCAGTTTCAGGGGCGACAATGAGCAGTTCTTC. V is TRBV6-2 or TRBV6-3 and J is TRBJ2-1; D might be TRBD1 (6 bases). The germline V and J ends were trimmed by 4 bases and 5 bases, with 9 bases remaining between them. The CDR3 extends over 13 amino acids. Germline loops: CDR1 MNHEY, CDR2 SVGEGT.

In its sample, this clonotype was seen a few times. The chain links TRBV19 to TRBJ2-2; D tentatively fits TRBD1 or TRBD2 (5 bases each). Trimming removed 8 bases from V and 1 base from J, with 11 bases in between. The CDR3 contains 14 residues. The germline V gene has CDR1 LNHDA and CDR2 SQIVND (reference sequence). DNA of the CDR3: TGTGCCAGTTGGGGACCACGGAACACCGGGGAGCTGTTTTTT. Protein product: CASWGPRNTGELFF.

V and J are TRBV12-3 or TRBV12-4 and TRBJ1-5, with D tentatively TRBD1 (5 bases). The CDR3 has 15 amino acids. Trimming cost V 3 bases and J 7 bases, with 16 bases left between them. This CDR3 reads CASSLNRGTGQPQHF. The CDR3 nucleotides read TGTGCCAGCAGTTTGAATAGAGGGACGGGACAGCCCCAGCATTTT.